A single sample gave rise to the 25 T cell receptor beta chains below, sequenced in a study of cytomegalovirus exposure and HLA in healthy donors. 60 Vbeta and 13 Jbeta primers were used in PCR. Sequencing was performed with immunoSEQ multiplex PCR; in TCRdb, only in-frame clones are kept and a portion is missing. The sample lists about 150,000 clones, around three quarters occurring once. The sequenced sample consisted of PBMCs. Source of these receptors: a male donor in good health and CMV-seronegative.

This chain joins TRBV28 and TRBJ1-5, with a possible D match to TRBD1 (6 bases). Trimming pared 6 bases from V and 0 bases from J, leaving 6 bases between. The length of the CDR3 is 13 residues. In germline, CDR1 is MDHEN, CDR2 SYDVKM. The CDR3 region has the DNA TGTGCCAGCAGACAGGGTAGCAATCAGCCCCAGCATTTT. Residues: CASRQGSNQPQHF.

This clone has only one observation. The chain is built from TRBV7-8 and TRBJ2-1, with a possible D match to TRBD2 (6 bases). Germline assignment: CDR1 SGHVS and CDR2 FQNEAQ. V lost 5 bases and J 0 bases, leaving 11 bases between the germline ends. The CDR3 length is 15 residues. The CDR3 spells CASSGRGFSYNEQFF. The CDR3 coding sequence is TGTGCCAGCAGCGGTCGGGGGTTCTCCTACAATGAGCAGTTCTTC.

V is TRBV5-1 and J is TRBJ2-5, with 9 positions matching TRBD2. Germline values: CDR1 SGHRS, CDR2 YFSETQ. The V segment lost 6 bases and the J segment 1 base; nucleotides outside the gene matches: 7. The CDR3 extends over 15 amino acids. CDR3 protein: CASTLLAGSQETQYF. DNA for the CDR3: TGCGCCAGCACCCTCCTAGCGGGGAGCCAAGAGACCCAGTACTTC.

This rearrangement joins TRBV19 to TRBJ1-6, with D perhaps TRBD1 (6 bases). The V end lost 5 bases, the J end lost 6 bases, and 14 bases lay between the germline ends. This CDR3 region has 15 residues. Germline V CDR1 and CDR2: LNHDA, SQIVND (reference sequence). The DNA of the CDR3 is TGTGCCAGTAGTGCCGACAGGCCGATTAATTCACCCCTCCACTTT. It specifies CASSADRPINSPLHF.

The chain uses TRBV5-6 and TRBJ1-4, with 10 bases that match TRBD1. Germline V CDR1 and CDR2: SGHDT, YYEEEE. J gave up 8 bases and V 5 bases, and 3 bases lay outside the gene matches. The CDR3 length is 13 residues. The chain's CDR3 is CASRGQGEEKLFF. The CDR3 region has the DNA TGTGCCAGCAGAGGACAGGGGGAGGAAAAACTGTTTTTT.

The chain has TRBV28 and TRBJ2-1; 9 bases align to TRBD2. Per germline, CDR1 MDHEN and CDR2 SYDVKM. CDR3 length equals 16 residues. V shed 7 bases, J shed 7 bases, and the junction held 14 bases outside the gene matches. In DNA form, the CDR3 reads TGTGCCAGCAAAGGGCTAGCGGGATTCTTTGGAAATGAGCAGTTCTTC. Amino acid sequence: CASKGLAGFFGNEQFF.

The chain has TRBV11-2 and TRBJ1-2; 9 nucleotides line up with TRBD1. Germline V gene data show CDR1 as SGHAT and CDR2 as FQNNGV. The CDR3 loop spans 12 amino acids. J was trimmed by 14 bases and V by 5 bases; bases with no gene match: 9. CDR3 nucleotides: TGTGCCAGCAGCCCCGGACAGGGGAAAGGGACCTTC. This gives the protein CASSPGQGKGTF.

This clone turned up a few times. This rearrangement joins TRBV21-1 to TRBJ1-4. TRBV21-1 is tagged as a pseudogene. This CDR3 is built from 15 residues. The CDR3 loop reads CASSPGISTNEKLFF. CDR3 DNA sequence: TGTGCCAGCAGCCCCGGGATCTCAACTAATGAAAAACTGTTTTTT.

This clone was counted once. The chain is built from TRBV2 and TRBJ2-7, with 8 bases that match TRBD2. J was trimmed by 4 bases and V by 0 bases; bases with no gene match: 8. This CDR3 is 16 amino acids long. Germline V CDR1 and CDR2: SNHLY, FYNNEI. The chain's CDR3 is CASSEARGSGAYEQYF. CDR3 nucleotides: TGTGCCAGCAGTGAAGCCCGGGGTAGCGGGGCGTACGAGCAGTACTTC.

The V call is TRBV19, the J call TRBJ1-5; D remains ambiguous. This CDR3 region has 16 residues. The V gene lost 4 bases and the J gene lost 4 bases, with 17 bases spanning the gap. Germline V lookup: CDR1 LNHDA, CDR2 SQIVND (reference sequence). For the CDR3, the DNA is TGTGCCAGTAGTACCCGAGGAAAGGTGACGAATCAGCCCCAGCATTTT. Protein product: CASSTRGKVTNQPQHF.

The V call is TRBV29-1, the J call TRBJ2-3; TRBD1 is a possible D gene (5 bases). Between the trimmed V and J ends, which lost 3 bases and 2 bases, there was a span of 9 bases. Germline assignment: CDR1 SQVTM and CDR2 ANQGSEA. The CDR3 is 13 amino acids. The CDR3 DNA sequence: TGCAGCGTTGAGGGGCGGTTCACAGATACGCAGTATTTT. The encoded protein is CSVEGRFTDTQYF.

This clone was recorded a few times. The chain combines TRBV7-3 with TRBJ2-3, with D uncertain. Trimming removed 1 base at V and 0 bases at J, with 14 bases between. CDR1 SGHTA and CDR2 FQGTGA come from the germline V gene. The CDR3 has 17 amino acids. CDR3 sequence reads: CASSLIAPQTSTDTQYF. The CDR3 DNA is TGTGCCAGCAGCTTAATAGCCCCACAAACTAGCACAGATACGCAGTATTTT.

This rearrangement joins TRBV28 to TRBJ1-5, with D possibly matching TRBD1 (5 bases). CDR3 length equals 15 residues. Germline CDR1 MDHEN, CDR2 SYDVKM. Trimming shortened V by 6 bases and J by 2 bases, and 14 bases separated the two germline ends. The CDR3 loop is CASSSGVKGNQPQHF. CDR3 coding DNA: TGTGCCAGCAGCTCGGGGGTTAAGGGCAATCAGCCCCAGCATTTT.

V usage is TRBV2 and J usage is TRBJ1-4, with a tentative D call TRBD1 (5 bases). This CDR3 has 15 amino acids. The germline V gene has CDR1 SNHLY and CDR2 FYNNEI. With 3 bases removed from V and 7 bases from J, the gap between germline ends came to 15 bases. CDR3 sequence (DNA): TGTGCCAGCAGTGAGGGACTCCGGCGGGGTGAAAAACTGTTTTTT. It translates to CASSEGLRRGEKLFF.

The chain combines TRBV7-3 with TRBJ1-2; the match to TRBD1 covers 7 bases. Germline V lookup: CDR1 SGHTA, CDR2 FQGTGA. The CDR3 runs 16 residues. Trimming took 2 bases from V and 1 from J; bases not matched to a gene: 7. This CDR3 reads CASSLSPGDSNYGYTF. DNA for the CDR3: TGTGCCAGCAGCTTATCGCCCGGGGACAGTAACTATGGCTACACCTTC.

CDR3 sequence: CASSFGLAGSTDTQYF. CDR3 nucleotides: TGCGCCAGCAGCTTTGGACTAGCGGGGAGCACAGATACGCAGTATTTT. The rearrangement joins TRBV5-1 to TRBJ2-3; 12 bases map to TRBD2. The V segment lost 2 bases and the J segment 0 bases; nucleotides outside the gene matches: 1. The CDR3 contains 16 residues. Germline CDR1 is SGHRS and CDR2 is YFSETQ.

The gene calls are TRBV2 and TRBJ2-7, with 9 bases matching TRBD1. Near its end, the DNA agrees better with TRBJ2-5, so the J call may be wrong. The CDR3 spans 13 residues. Germline lookup yields CDR1 SNHLY and CDR2 FYNNEI. The CDR3 loop is CASTGGSRETQYF. In DNA form, the CDR3 reads TGTGCCAGTACAGGGGGCTCGAGGGAGACCCAGTACTTC.

Only one count was recorded for this clone. V usage is TRBV10-3 and J usage is TRBJ2-3, with 9 bases lining up with TRBD1. CDR1 and CDR2 (germline): ENHRY, SYGVKD. The junction had 5 bases not matched to a gene; V was cut back by 9 bases and J by 4 bases. CDR3 size: 13 residues. The CDR3 sequence: CAMGQGLSDTQYF. CDR3 bases: TGTGCCATGGGACAGGGTCTTTCAGATACGCAGTATTTT.

The chain is built from TRBV28 and TRBJ2-3, with TRBD2 identical over 8 bases. CDR1 and CDR2 from the germline V gene are MDHEN and SYDVKM. This CDR3 is 18 amino acids long. V was pared by 6 bases and J by 0 bases, with 14 bases of the junction left unmatched. The CDR3 sequence is CASSAGLGLALSTDTQYF. CDR3 DNA sequence: TGTGCCAGCAGCGCAGGTCTAGGACTAGCCCTCAGCACAGATACGCAGTATTTT.

This rearrangement joins TRBV29-1 to TRBJ1-2, with 12 bases matching TRBD1. The CDR3 loop spans 16 amino acids. J was trimmed by 6 bases and V by 7 bases; bases with no gene match: 15. The V gene's germline CDR1 is SQVTM and CDR2 ANQGSEA. The CDR3 reads CSAYTSPGQGANGYTF. The CDR3, as DNA: TGCAGCGCGTACACTTCACCGGGACAGGGGGCGAATGGCTACACCTTC.

In this sample, this clone turned up a few times. This chain joins TRBV7-3 and TRBJ1-6; weak D call: TRBD1 (6 bases). Between the trimmed V and J ends, which lost 2 bases and 1 base, there was a span of 6 bases. CDR1 is SGHTA and CDR2 is FQGTGA in the germline V gene. This CDR3 is built from 15 residues. The CDR3 DNA reads TGTGCCAGCAGCTTAGGACAGTCCTATAATTCACCCCTCCACTTT. Protein sequence: CASSLGQSYNSPLHF.

The V call is TRBV30, the J call TRBJ2-3; D unresolved. Germline-derived CDR1 and CDR2 are GTSNPN and SVGIG (reference sequence). V lost 3 bases and J 6 bases, leaving 13 bases between the germline ends. The CDR3 covers 13 residues. CDR3 in DNA: TGTGCCTGGAGGGTTGGGTGGCGGGATACGCAGTATTTT. Its protein is CAWRVGWRDTQYF.

The chain recombines TRBV5-4 with TRBJ2-5, with TRBD2 identical over 7 bases. V shed 4 bases and J 2 bases; nucleotides not matched to a gene: 8. CDR3 length: 15 residues. Germline V gives CDR1 SGHNT, CDR2 YYREEE (reference sequence). The DNA for the CDR3 is TGTGCCAGCAGCCCCCGGGGAGGGCGACAAGAGACCCAGTACTTC. Translating gives CASSPRGGRQETQYF.

The J gene is TRBJ1-1, the V gene TRBV7-9; D is uncertain. The CDR3 is made up of 15 amino acids. Trimming took 3 bases from V and 3 from J, leaving 14 bases between them. CDR1 is SEHNR, CDR2 FQNEAQ, per germline (reference sequence). For the CDR3, the DNA is TGTGCCAGCAGCTTTGGCGGCTCCGGGGACACTGAAGCTTTCTTT. Translation: CASSFGGSGDTEAFF.

This chain joins TRBV28 and TRBJ2-1; D perhaps matches TRBD2 (5 bases). The germline gives CDR1 MDHEN, CDR2 SYDVKM. CDR3 length: 12 amino acids. V was trimmed by 5 bases and J by 15 bases, leaving 17 bases between them. The CDR3 DNA sequence: TGTGCCAGCAGTCTCTCCCGCGAGGGTGGGTTCTTC. It yields the protein CASSLSREGGFF.